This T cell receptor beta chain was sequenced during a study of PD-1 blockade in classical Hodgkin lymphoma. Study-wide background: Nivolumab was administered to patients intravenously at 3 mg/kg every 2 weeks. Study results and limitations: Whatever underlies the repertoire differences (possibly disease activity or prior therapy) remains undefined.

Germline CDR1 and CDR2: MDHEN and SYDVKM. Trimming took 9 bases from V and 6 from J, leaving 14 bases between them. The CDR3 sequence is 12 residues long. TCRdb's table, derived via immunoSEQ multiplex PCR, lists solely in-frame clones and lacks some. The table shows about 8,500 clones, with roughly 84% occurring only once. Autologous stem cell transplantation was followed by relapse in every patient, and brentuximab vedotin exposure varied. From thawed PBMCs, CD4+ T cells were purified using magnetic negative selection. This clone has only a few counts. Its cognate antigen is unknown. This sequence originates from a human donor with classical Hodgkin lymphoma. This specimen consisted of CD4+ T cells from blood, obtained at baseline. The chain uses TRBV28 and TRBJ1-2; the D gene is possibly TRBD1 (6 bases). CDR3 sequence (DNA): TGTGCCAGTACTCAGAACAGGGATGGCTACACCTTC. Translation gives CASTQNRDGYTF.